This T cell receptor (beta chain) appears in the sequencing data of a study of blood T cell repertoires in COVID-19. Study information: Samples of COVID-19 (acute and convalescent) were obtained from the United States, Italy and Spain. PBMCs, B-cell-depleted T cells, or T cells were the source of the cDNA or gDNA that made up the material.

V shed 5 bases and J shed 6 bases, with 7 bases lying between them. Germline CDR1 reads SEHNR; CDR2 reads FQNEAQ (reference sequence). This CDR3 contains 11 residues. In the original processing: Reference gene primer amplification yielded estimated nucleated cell counts. Here immunoSEQ multiplex PCR was the method, and the copy in TCRdb shows in-frame clones only, minus some. V and J calls and clone size are copied from that table; D and trimming were computed from the DNA. The table records roughly 100,000 clones, around 87% of them present only once. Source material: peripheral blood. The clonotype originates from a human donor in a cohort sampled during active COVID-19. The chain employs TRBV7-9 and TRBJ1-2; D unresolved. CDR3 nucleotide sequence: TGTGCCAGCAGCCCCCTAAATGGCTACACCTTC. Protein sequence: CASSPLNGYTF.